Each of the 16 T cell receptor beta chains below was sequenced from the same sample in a study of blood T cells in healthy people across ages. A second PCR of about 7 to 12 cycles used a sample-barcoded 5' primer and a J-beta primer mix. TCRdb called the 5' RACE reads again in MiXCR, with one record for every CDR3 protein. The table shows more than 900,000 distinct CDR3 sequences, with roughly 24% occurring only once. The same specimen was also included in a second study, on T cells of mothers and their children.

The sample taken for sequencing was blood. These receptors were obtained from a girl aged 2-9 years in good health.

J is TRBJ1-4 and V is TRBV29-1; 8 bases fit TRBD1. The CDR3 is 14 amino acids. V dropped 8 bases and J dropped 8; count of bases not matched to a gene: 13. Germline V gives CDR1 SQVTM, CDR2 ANQGSEA. CDR3 loop: CSMSLGQDLEKLFF. CDR3 coding DNA: TGCAGCATGTCCCTGGGACAGGACCTGGAAAAACTGTTTTTT.

This clonotype was seen only a few times. The J gene is TRBJ1-2, the V gene TRBV24-1; D not certain. CDR3 length: 13 residues. Germline CDR1 reads KGHDR; CDR2 reads SFDVKD. V was trimmed by 9 bases and J by 7 bases, leaving 17 bases between them. In DNA, the CDR3 is TGTGCCACCGGGCCCGGAGGGTCGGGTGGCTACACCTTC. This gives the protein CATGPGGSGGYTF.

The chain employs TRBV2 and TRBJ2-3, with D hard to call. In germline, CDR1 is SNHLY, CDR2 FYNNEI. The CDR3 has 15 residues. V lost 6 bases, J lost 3 bases, and 16 bases lay in between. In DNA form, the CDR3 reads TGTGCCAGCAGCCAACTGAACGTGGAAACAGATACGCAGTATTTT. Its protein is CASSQLNVETDTQYF.

The table lists this clonotype with a few counts. The chain has TRBV7-8 and TRBJ2-2; D may be TRBD1 or TRBD2 (5 bases each). Germline loops: CDR1 SGHVS, CDR2 FQNEAQ. V was cut by 9 bases and J by 2 bases, with 13 bases left in between. The CDR3 spans 14 residues. The CDR3 nucleotides read TGTGCCAGTTCCGGGACCGAAAACACCGGGGAGCTGTTTTTT. It translates to CASSGTENTGELFF. Complete variable domain (other parts from reference TRBV7-8 and TRBJ2-2): GAGVSQSPRYKVAKRGQDVALRCDPISGHVSLFWYQQALGQGPEFLTYFQNEAQLDKSGLPSDRFFAERPEGSVSTLKIQRTQQEDSAVYLCASSGTENTGELFFGEGSRLTVL.

In its sample, this clonotype was seen a few times. The chain links TRBV11-2 to TRBJ2-5; 8 bases are a match to TRBD2. This CDR3 has 14 residues. CDR1 SGHAT and CDR2 FQNNGV come from the germline V gene. Unmatched junction bases numbered 7, after V lost 6 bases and J lost 4 bases. The CDR3 region is CASSYPGLGETQYF. The DNA for the CDR3 is TGTGCCAGCAGTTACCCGGGACTAGGAGAGACCCAGTACTTC. Full variable domain (outside the CDR3, taken from reference TRBV11-2 and TRBJ2-5): EAGVAQSPRYKIIEKRQSVAFWCNPISGHATLYWYQQILGQGPKLLIQFQNNGVVDDSQLPKDRFSAERLKGVDSTLKIQPAKLEDSAVYLCASSYPGLGETQYFGPGTRLLVL.

The chain joins TRBV4-2 to TRBJ2-1, with 8 bases matching TRBD2. Germline trimming cut 6 bases from V and 3 bases from J; bases unmatched to any gene: 16. Germline V gene sequence: CDR1 LGHNA, CDR2 YNFKEQ. The CDR3 has 18 amino acids. The CDR3 DNA follows: TGTGCCAGCAGTCCCGAGAGCGGGAGCGCGCCCAACTACAATGAGCAGTTCTTC. Translated, it gives CASSPESGSAPNYNEQFF.

V is TRBV7-6 and J is TRBJ1-5; no definite D call. The CDR3 contains 12 residues. Germline values: CDR1 SGHVS, CDR2 FNYEAQ. V was cut by 4 bases and J by 7 bases, with 8 bases left in between. The CDR3 reads CASSSLGQPQHF. In DNA, the CDR3 is TGTGCCAGCAGCTCCCTAGGCCAGCCCCAGCATTTT.

The V and J genes are TRBV7-9 and TRBJ1-6; D uncertain. Per the germline V gene, CDR1 is SEHNR and CDR2 is FQNEAQ (reference sequence). There are 18 residues in the CDR3. The V end lost 1 base, the J end lost 0 bases, and 13 bases lay between the germline ends. CDR3 residues: CASSLEIGSYSYNSPLHF. The CDR3 DNA reads TGTGCCAGCAGCTTAGAAATTGGATCTTACTCCTATAATTCACCCCTCCACTTT. Filled out from reference TRBV7-9 and TRBJ1-6, the complete variable domain reads DTGVSQNPRHKITKRGQNVTFRCDPISEHNRLYWYRQTLGQGPEFLTYFQNEAQLEKSRLLSDRFSAERPKGSFSTLEIQRTEQGDSAMYLCASSLEIGSYSYNSPLHFGNGTRLTVT.

This clonotype occurred a few times. The chain joins TRBV7-3 to TRBJ2-1; D remains unclear. The tail of the sequence fits TRBJ2-7 better, so the J call may be wrong. The V gene's germline CDR1 is SGHTA and CDR2 FQGTGA. The CDR3 runs 13 residues. The CDR3 DNA follows: TGTGCCAGCAGCTTATACAACATAAACGAGCAGTACTTC. Encoded protein: CASSLYNINEQYF.

The rearrangement uses TRBV20-1 and TRBJ2-1, with TRBD2 matching over 13 bases. V lost 3 bases, J lost 4 bases, and 9 bases stayed unmatched. The CDR3 spans 17 residues. Germline loops: CDR1 DFQATT, CDR2 SNEGSKA (reference sequence). Here the CDR3 reads CSAREWTSGRGYNEQFF. DNA for the CDR3: TGCAGTGCTAGGGAATGGACTAGCGGGAGAGGGTACAATGAGCAGTTCTTC.

The chain carries TRBV5-1 and TRBJ1-4; 7 nucleotides line up with TRBD1. Losses at the gene ends were 4 bases for V and 4 bases for J; bases not matched to a gene: 7. There are 15 residues in the CDR3. Germline CDR1 SGHRS, CDR2 YFSETQ. The CDR3 sequence is CASSNGQDDNEKLFF. The CDR3 DNA follows: TGCGCCAGCAGCAACGGACAGGACGATAATGAAAAACTGTTTTTT.

This clonotype turned up a few times. This chain joins TRBV7-9 and TRBJ2-5; a weak D match, TRBD2 (6 bases). The J call is in doubt because the DNA end fits TRBJ2-1 better. Germline CDR1 and CDR2: SEHNR and FQNEAQ (reference sequence). The CDR3 has 13 residues. The CDR3 coding sequence is TGTGCCAGCAGCCCCATAACTAGCCATGAGCAGTTCTTC. Translation: CASSPITSHEQFF.

This rearrangement joins TRBV7-3 to TRBJ2-1; maybe TRBD2 (5 bases). Germline CDR1 SGHTA, CDR2 FQGTGA. Trimming took off 1 base at V and 10 bases at J, with 20 bases between the two ends. This CDR3 has 16 residues. CDR3 in DNA: TGTGCCAGCAGCTTAAGTATTAGCGCGGCCAAGCGCGAGCAGTTCTTC. This translates into CASSLSISAAKREQFF. Based on the CDR3 plus reference TRBV7-3 and TRBJ2-1, the full variable domain is GAGVSQTPSNKVTEKGKYVELRCDPISGHTALYWYRQSLGQGPEFLIYFQGTGAADDSGLPNDRFFAVRPEGSVSTLKIQRTERGDSAVYLCASSLSISAAKREQFFGPGTRLTVL.

This clonotype turned up a few times. This sequence joins TRBV12-3 or TRBV12-4 and TRBJ1-2; the D gene is possibly TRBD1 (5 bases). V was cut by 7 bases and J by 8 bases, with 11 bases left in between. The CDR3 has 11 amino acids. The CDR3 sequence: CASMGPRGYTF. The CDR3 DNA reads TGTGCCAGCATGGGACCGAGGGGCTACACCTTC.

This clonotype was found a few times. The chain is built from TRBV3-1 and TRBJ2-5, with D perhaps TRBD1 (7 bases). CDR1 LGHDT and CDR2 YNNKEL come from the germline V gene (reference sequence). V was shortened by 4 bases and J by 7 bases, with 16 bases between the two germline ends. The CDR3 is made up of 14 amino acids. The DNA of the CDR3 is TGTGCCAGCAGCCTTACGGAGGGGGCCATGACCCAGTACTTC. Protein product: CASSLTEGAMTQYF.

This clonotype was found a few times. The junction shows a germline mismatch at one end, possibly a read error. The V and J genes are TRBV20-1 and TRBJ2-5; the match to TRBD2 covers 9 bases. Germline V gene sequence: CDR1 DFQATT, CDR2 SNEGSKA (reference sequence). This CDR3 comprises 17 residues. The DNA of the CDR3 is TGCAGTGCTAGGGGGATGACTAGCGGTCGAGGCTGGAATGAGCGGTTCTTC. It encodes CSARGMTSGRGWNERFF.